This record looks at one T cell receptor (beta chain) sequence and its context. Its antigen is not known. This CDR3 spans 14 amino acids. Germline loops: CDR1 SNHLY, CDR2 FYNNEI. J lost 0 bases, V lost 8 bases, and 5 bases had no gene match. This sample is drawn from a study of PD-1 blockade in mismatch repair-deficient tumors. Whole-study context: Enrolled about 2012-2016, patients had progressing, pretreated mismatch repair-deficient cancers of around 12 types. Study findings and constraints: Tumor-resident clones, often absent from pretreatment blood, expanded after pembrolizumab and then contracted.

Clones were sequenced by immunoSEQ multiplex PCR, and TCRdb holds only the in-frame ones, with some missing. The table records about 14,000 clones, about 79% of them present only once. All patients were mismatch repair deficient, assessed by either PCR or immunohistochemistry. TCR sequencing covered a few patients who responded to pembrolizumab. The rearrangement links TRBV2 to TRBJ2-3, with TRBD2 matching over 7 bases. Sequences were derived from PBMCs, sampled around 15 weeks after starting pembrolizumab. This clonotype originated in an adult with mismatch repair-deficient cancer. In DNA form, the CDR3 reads TGTGCCAGCCTATCGGGGGGTAGCACAGATACGCAGTATTTT. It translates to CASLSGGSTDTQYF. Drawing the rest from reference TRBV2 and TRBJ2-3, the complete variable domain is EPEVTQTPSHQVTQMGQEVILRCVPISNHLYFYWYRQILGQKVEFLVSFYNNEISEKSEIFDDQFSVERPDGSNFTLKIRSTKLEDSAMYFCASLSGGSTDTQYFGPGTRLTVL.